This paragraph reports one T cell receptor beta chain. Its specific antigen is unknown. No per-base quality is available; no much larger clone lies one base away. These data come from a study of T cell responses to AZD1222 COVID-19 vaccine (dated by TCRdb to the early 2020s). Looking at the study overall: AZD1222 recipients given second doses at about 4 weeks or at about 12 weeks were pooled, since spike-specific TCR depth and breadth were not found to differ between the two schedules. Trial participants were enrolled into age subgroups of 18-55, 56-69 and 70-plus years, which contained 148, 28 and 57 TCR-sequenced participants, respectively. A total of just over 230 trial participants underwent TCR sequencing, of whom 200 to 220 had received two doses of AZD1222 and around 26 had received two doses of the MenACWY control vaccine. What the work shows at the level of the full study, not this receptor alone: CD4 TCRs associated with the vaccine covered the entire spike protein, and the dominant responses were in regions 160-218 and 743-854. No day 14 peak-response samples were available, so repertoires were characterized only after the peak T cell response. Participants were mostly white British and included more females than males, and it was suggested by the authors that clonal diversity may have been underestimated. The 56-69-year group was small, and its depth increase did not reach significance, likely because of low power. After two AZD1222 doses, both the breadth and the depth of spike-specific TCRs were significantly higher than at day 0 and than in MenACWY recipients. Only six AZD1222 recipients were SARS-CoV-2 seropositive at baseline, limiting conclusions about previously exposed vaccinees. Epitopes outside the regions mutated in the B.1.351 and B.1.1.7 variants were reportedly recognized by nearly half of the unique spike-specific TCRs.

V gives up 3 bases and J gives up 0 bases, and the segment between their germline ends measures 12 bases. CDR1 and CDR2 are drawn from the germline V gene: KGHSH, LQKENI. The CDR3 numbers 16 residues from cysteine through phenylalanine. Only the CDR3 DNA is retained, 48 bases long and in frame from the first base. The sample's time point label is to be understood as: baseline before first vaccination. The vaccinee samples were drawn from two UK trials, COV001 and COV002, one of which was a single-blind randomized controlled phase 2/3 trial testing AZD1222 (ChAdOx1 nCoV-19) in healthy adults. For TCRbeta chain sequencing, PBMC samples from trial participants were taken at day 0 and at day 28 after the second dose. The CDR3 regions of human TCRbeta chains were subjected to immunosequencing. Per the original workflow: TCRs in the repertoires were matched against a reference library of SARS-CoV-2-specific TCRs that had been generated with the MIRA antigen-specificity platform. Breadth meant the fraction of unique TCRs that were SARS-CoV-2-associated, whereas depth meant the fraction of total T cells that were SARS-CoV-2-associated. Using the MIRA data, each spike-specific TCR was mapped to the spike region that the TCR reacts to and placed in a CD4 or CD8 class. Log10-transformed breadth and depth values were compared by one-way ANOVA with Sidak's multiple comparisons tests. This is the immuneACCESS table as TCRdb keeps it, with only in-frame sequences that have V and J called. A part of the clones is gone; compared with another copy, unresolved V genes explain less than half, and the rest is unexplained. V and J calls and clone size are copied from that table; D and trimming were computed from the DNA. The sample table contains about 160,000 clones; only one count was recorded for 90% to 95% of them. The biggest ten clones account for approximately 1% of the sample.

This TCR came from an adult in good health. The chain is assembled from TRBV18 and TRBJ1-3; the D gene lacks a confident call. Material: peripheral blood, obtained on day 0 of AZD1222 vaccination. The CDR3 loop reads CASSPTPISSGNTIYF. The sequence in DNA is TGTGCCAGCTCACCGACCCCCATTAGCTCTGGAAACACCATATATTTT.